Below, one T cell receptor (beta chain) is given with its context. Its target is not known. PCR primers comprised 60 Vbeta and 13 Jbeta primers. Generated by immunoSEQ multiplex PCR, the TCRdb table keeps only in-frame clones and is missing some. The repertoire holds some 130,000 clones, with just under 80% as singletons. This entry comes from a study of cytomegalovirus exposure and HLA in healthy donors. General study findings and limits: Previous analysis showed most TCR beta V segments were productive about 87% or about 30% of the time. When a later analysis compared HLA-associated TCR beta chains with equally common others, the HLA-associated chains turned out to be more clonally expanded and to have lower generation probabilities. Sequencing likely generated an artifact that appeared as a cluster of highly shared sequence variants. A later analysis reported that several of the most significant clusters appeared to be linked to common viral pathogens, among them Epstein-Barr virus.

This receptor was taken from a woman aged 40 to 49 in good health and CMV-seronegative. Sample: PBMCs.

The CDR3: CASSINRGSGYTF. The CDR3 DNA reads as TGTGCCAGTAGTATAAACAGGGGATCTGGCTACACCTTC. V and J are TRBV19 and TRBJ1-2, with 7 bases matching TRBD1. The CDR3 runs 13 residues. The junction had 4 bases not matched to a gene; V was cut back by 2 bases and J by 7 bases. CDR1 and CDR2 from the germline V gene are LNHDA and SQIVND (reference sequence).